The entry that follows covers one TCR beta chain sequence. The data stem from a study of blood T cell repertoires in COVID-19. Per germline, CDR1 SNHLY and CDR2 FYNNEI. V gave up 10 bases and J gave up 0 bases, with 18 bases separating them. This CDR3 has 15 residues. Clones were sequenced by immunoSEQ multiplex PCR, and TCRdb holds only the in-frame ones, with some missing. The profile shows a few hundred thousand clones, roughly four fifths of them singletons. The material sequenced was PBMCs or T cells enriched from blood (not recorded which). J is TRBJ1-1 and V is TRBV2; D remains ambiguous. The origin of this receptor is a man younger than 45 with acute COVID-19. In DNA, the CDR3 is TGTGCCACCAGGTCGGCGGGTCAGTTGAACACTGAAGCTTTCTTT. It encodes CATRSAGQLNTEAFF.